These 16 T cell receptor beta chains were all obtained from the same sample, sequenced in a study of OX40 agonist ivuxolimab in advanced cancers. Generated by immunoSEQ multiplex PCR, the TCRdb table keeps only in-frame clones and is missing some. The sample lists 100,000 to 150,000 clones; around 93% were seen once. The source material was CD4+ or CD8+ T cells sorted from blood, sampled in a trial of the OX40 agonist ivuxolimab. All receptors derive from an adult with an advanced solid tumor such as melanoma, head and neck, liver or kidney cancer.

The chain has TRBV6-5 and TRBJ2-3; D remains unclear. In germline, CDR1 is MNHEY, CDR2 SVGAGI. The germline V and J ends were trimmed by 7 bases and 2 bases, with 13 bases remaining between them. This CDR3 spans 14 amino acids. In DNA, the CDR3 is TGTGCCAGCACCGAGAGCCCCCTCACAGATACGCAGTATTTT. Amino acid sequence: CASTESPLTDTQYF.

The chain combines TRBV6-5 with TRBJ2-7, with D hard to call. V was shortened by 1 base and J by 4 bases, with 14 bases between the two germline ends. Germline assignment: CDR1 MNHEY and CDR2 SVGAGI. The CDR3 length is 15 residues. The CDR3 DNA is TGTGCCAGCAGTTACTTTCTGGGGAAGGGATACGAGCAGTACTTC. Encoded protein: CASSYFLGKGYEQYF.

The V call is TRBV11-1, the J call TRBJ2-5, with D unclear. V lost 1 base, J lost 2 bases, and 8 bases lay in between. CDR3 length: 14 amino acids. Germline V CDR1 and CDR2: SGHAT, FQDESV (reference sequence). The CDR3 nucleotides read TGTGCCAGCAGCTTAGGGCGGATACAAGAGACCCAGTACTTC. Translation gives CASSLGRIQETQYF. The variable domain in full, with the rest retrieved from reference TRBV11-1 and TRBJ2-5, is EAEVAQSPRYKITEKSQAVAFWCDPISGHATLYWYRQILGQGPELLVQFQDESVVDDSQLPKDRFSAERLKGVDSTLKIQPAELGDSAMYLCASSLGRIQETQYFGPGTRLLVL.

V gene TRBV5-1 combines with J gene TRBJ1-2; D not certain. Trimming took off 2 bases at V and 1 base at J, with 6 bases between the two ends. The CDR3 sequence is 13 residues long. Per germline, CDR1 SGHRS and CDR2 YFSETQ. The CDR3 region is CASSFGDNYGYTF. The CDR3 DNA sequence: TGCGCCAGCAGCTTCGGGGATAACTATGGCTACACCTTC.

This clone has just one count. V usage is TRBV28 and J usage is TRBJ2-1, with D possibly matching TRBD1 (6 bases). The germline V gene encodes CDR1 MDHEN and CDR2 SYDVKM. This CDR3 region has 16 residues. V lost 5 bases, J lost 6 bases, and 20 bases lay in between. The CDR3 DNA reads as TGTGCCAGCAGTCAAGGGGGTAACTGGGGCTCCAATGAGCAGTTCTTC. Protein product: CASSQGGNWGSNEQFF.

A single count supports this clone. V usage is TRBV7-3 and J usage is TRBJ2-1, with 9 bases that match TRBD2. V dropped 3 bases and J dropped 7; count of bases not matched to a gene: 10. CDR1 SGHTA and CDR2 FQGTGA come from the germline V gene. This CDR3 spans 16 amino acids. The CDR3 sequence is CASSFSGGRAMNEQFF. DNA of the CDR3: TGTGCCAGCAGCTTCTCCGGCGGGAGGGCCATGAATGAGCAGTTCTTC.

V and J are TRBV7-2 and TRBJ2-1, with 8 bases identical to TRBD2. The CDR3 has 17 residues. Germline trimming cut 1 base from V and 4 bases from J; bases unmatched to any gene: 9. Germline-derived CDR1 and CDR2 are SGHTA and FQGNSA. For the CDR3, the DNA is TGTGCCAGCAGCTTAGAGGGTCTAGCGGGCTCTTACAATGAGCAGTTCTTC. This translates into CASSLEGLAGSYNEQFF. Supplemented by reference TRBV7-2 and TRBJ2-1, the full variable domain reads GAGVSQSPSNKVTEKGKDVELRCDPISGHTALYWYRQSLGQGLEFLIYFQGNSAPDKSGLPSDRFSAERTGGSVSTLTIQRTQQEDSAVYLCASSLEGLAGSYNEQFFGPGTRLTVL.

The chain is built from TRBV6-6 and TRBJ1-6, with a possible D match to TRBD1 (5 bases). The length of the CDR3 is 16 residues. CDR1 is MNHNY and CDR2 is SVGAGI in the germline V gene (reference sequence). Between the trimmed V and J ends, which lost 6 bases and 4 bases, there was a span of 16 bases. The CDR3 coding sequence is TGTGCCAGCAGCGACCGGGGGTCTCTTTATAATTCACCCCTCCACTTT. It encodes CASSDRGSLYNSPLHF.

This clone has just a few counts. The junction does not match germline at one end; this may be a read error. This sequence joins TRBV7-2 and TRBJ2-2, with D perhaps TRBD1 (7 bases). The CDR3 has 13 amino acids. CDR1 SGHTA and CDR2 FQGNSA come from the germline V gene. The chain's CDR3 is CASSLGTAQGGLF. The CDR3 nucleotides read TGTGCCAGCAGCTTAGGAACCGCCCAGGGGGGACTTTTT.

This clone was detected once. The gene calls are TRBV6-5 and TRBJ1-1; D might be TRBD1 (6 bases). V was clipped by 0 bases and J by 5 bases, with 7 bases between them. This CDR3 comprises 13 residues. In germline, CDR1 is MNHEY, CDR2 SVGAGI. The CDR3 DNA sequence: TGTGCCAGCAGTTACTCGGGGGCGACTGAAGCTTTCTTT. Amino acid sequence: CASSYSGATEAFF.

V and J are TRBV27 and TRBJ2-5; tentatively, D is TRBD2 (6 bases). Germline values: CDR1 MNHEY, CDR2 SMNVEV (reference sequence). This CDR3 spans 14 amino acids. Trimming removed 4 bases from V and 7 bases from J, with 16 bases in between. This CDR3 is CASSSWDPEGTQYF. The CDR3 DNA reads as TGTGCCAGCAGTTCATGGGACCCGGAGGGGACCCAGTACTTC.

V gene TRBV28 combines with J gene TRBJ1-1, with 11 bases that match TRBD1. Germline CDR1 is MDHEN and CDR2 is SYDVKM. CDR3 length equals 14 residues. Unmatched junction bases numbered 5, after V lost 6 bases and J lost 5 bases. Here the CDR3 reads CASSVGQGGTEAFF. In DNA form, the CDR3 reads TGTGCCAGCAGCGTGGGACAGGGGGGAACTGAAGCTTTCTTT.

The chain employs TRBV11-3 and TRBJ2-2, with D perhaps matching TRBD1 (6 bases). CDR3 length: 13 residues. The germline gives CDR1 SGHNT, CDR2 YENEEA. V gave up 4 bases and J gave up 6 bases, with 9 bases separating them. CDR3 region: CASSSHRAGELFF. The CDR3 coding sequence is TGTGCCAGCAGCTCCCACAGGGCCGGGGAGCTGTTTTTT.

CDR3 region: CASSKRDRVNYGYTF. In DNA form, the CDR3 reads TGTGCCAGCAGCAAGAGGGACAGGGTTAACTATGGCTACACCTTC. The rearrangement joins TRBV21-1 to TRBJ1-2; the tabulated D call, TRBD1, remains unverified against the DNA. TRBV21-1 is a pseudogene segment. This CDR3 spans 15 amino acids.

This chain connects TRBV27 to TRBJ2-6; D call uncertain. V dropped 7 bases and J dropped 0 bases, with 7 bases sitting between them. The length of the CDR3 is 14 residues. Germline CDR1 reads MNHEY; CDR2 reads SMNVEV (reference sequence). The CDR3 loop is CASTISSGANVLTF. In nucleotides, the CDR3 is TGTGCCAGCACCATATCCTCTGGGGCCAACGTCCTGACTTTC.

The V and J genes are TRBV28 and TRBJ1-5; 7 nucleotides align to TRBD1. CDR1 is MDHEN and CDR2 is SYDVKM in the germline V gene. The CDR3 sequence is 16 residues long. Germline trimming cut 5 bases from V and 0 bases from J; bases unmatched to any gene: 7. CDR3 bases: TGTGCCAGCAGTCCCTACAGGGGTTATAGCAATCAGCCCCAGCATTTT. Amino acid sequence: CASSPYRGYSNQPQHF.